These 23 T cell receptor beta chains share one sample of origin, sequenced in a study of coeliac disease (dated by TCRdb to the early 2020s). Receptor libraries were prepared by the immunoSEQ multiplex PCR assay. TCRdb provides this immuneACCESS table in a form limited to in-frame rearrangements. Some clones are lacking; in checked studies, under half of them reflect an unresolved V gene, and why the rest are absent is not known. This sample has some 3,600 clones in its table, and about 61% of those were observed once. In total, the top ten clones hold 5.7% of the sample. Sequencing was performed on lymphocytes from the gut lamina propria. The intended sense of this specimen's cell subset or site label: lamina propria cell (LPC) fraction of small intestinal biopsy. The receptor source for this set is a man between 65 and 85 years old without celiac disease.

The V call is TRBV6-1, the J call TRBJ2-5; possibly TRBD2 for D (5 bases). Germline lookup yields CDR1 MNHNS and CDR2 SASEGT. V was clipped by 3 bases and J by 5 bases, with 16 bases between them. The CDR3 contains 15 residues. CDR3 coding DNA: TGTGCCAGCAGTGAGTGGGTTGAGGGAAGGGAGACCCAGTACTTC. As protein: CASSEWVEGRETQYF.

CDR3 protein: CATKGIVANEKLFF. The CDR3 coding sequence is TGTGCCACCAAGGGGATCGTGGCTAATGAAAAACTGTTTTTT. The J gene is TRBJ1-4, the V gene TRBV15; tentatively, D is TRBD1 (5 bases). Germline V lookup: CDR1 LNHNV, CDR2 YYDKDF (reference sequence). There are 14 residues in the CDR3. V gave up 7 bases and J gave up 3 bases, with 12 bases separating them.

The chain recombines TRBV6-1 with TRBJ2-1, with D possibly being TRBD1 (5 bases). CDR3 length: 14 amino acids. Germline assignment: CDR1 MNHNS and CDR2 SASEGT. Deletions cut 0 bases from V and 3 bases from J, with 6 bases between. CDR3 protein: CASSEAGLYNEQFF. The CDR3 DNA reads TGTGCCAGCAGTGAAGCGGGGCTCTACAATGAGCAGTTCTTC.

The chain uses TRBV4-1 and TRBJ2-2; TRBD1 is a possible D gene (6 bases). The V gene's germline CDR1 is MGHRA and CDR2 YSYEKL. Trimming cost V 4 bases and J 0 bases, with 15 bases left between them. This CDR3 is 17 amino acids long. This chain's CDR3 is CASSPPMDSPNTGELFF. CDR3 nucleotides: TGCGCCAGCAGCCCCCCCATGGACAGCCCGAACACCGGGGAGCTGTTTTTT.

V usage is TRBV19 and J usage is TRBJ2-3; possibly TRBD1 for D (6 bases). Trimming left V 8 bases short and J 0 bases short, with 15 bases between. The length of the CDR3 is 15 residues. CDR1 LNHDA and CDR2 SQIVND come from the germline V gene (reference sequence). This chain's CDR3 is CASGDRYPSTDTQYF. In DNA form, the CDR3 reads TGTGCCAGTGGAGACAGGTACCCTAGCACAGATACGCAGTATTTT.

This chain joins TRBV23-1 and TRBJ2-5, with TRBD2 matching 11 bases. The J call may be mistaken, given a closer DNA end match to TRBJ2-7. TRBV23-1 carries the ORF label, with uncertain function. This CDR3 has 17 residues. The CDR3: CASSHPGGLAVSYEQYF. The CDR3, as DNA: TGCGCCAGCAGTCACCCCGGGGGACTAGCGGTTTCCTACGAGCAGTACTTC.

Here the CDR3 DNA reads TGTGCCAGCAGCGTAGAGGGGTCCTCTGGAAACACCATATATTTT. This sequence encodes CASSVEGSSGNTIYF. The genes are TRBV9 and TRBJ1-3; perhaps TRBD1 as D (5 bases). This CDR3 is built from 15 residues. V was cut by 0 bases and J by 0 bases, with 7 bases left in between. Germline values: CDR1 SGDLS, CDR2 YYNGEE.

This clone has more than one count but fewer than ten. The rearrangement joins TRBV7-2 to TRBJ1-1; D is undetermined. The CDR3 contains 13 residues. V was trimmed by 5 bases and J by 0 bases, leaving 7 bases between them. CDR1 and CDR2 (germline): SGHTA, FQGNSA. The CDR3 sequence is CASSPYLNTEAFF. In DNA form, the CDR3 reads TGTGCCAGCAGCCCTTATCTGAACACTGAAGCTTTCTTT.

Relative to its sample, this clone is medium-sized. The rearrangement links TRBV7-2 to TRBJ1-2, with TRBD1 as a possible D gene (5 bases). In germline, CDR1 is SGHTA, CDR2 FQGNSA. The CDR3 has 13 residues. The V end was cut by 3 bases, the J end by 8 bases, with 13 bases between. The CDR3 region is CASSFRGGVGYTF. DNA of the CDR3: TGTGCCAGCAGCTTCCGTGGGGGGGTCGGCTACACCTTC.

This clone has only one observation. The CDR3 DNA reads TGTGCCAGCAGCTTAGACGCAGGGGACGAGCAGTACTTC. Translation: CASSLDAGDEQYF. The chain links TRBV7-9 to TRBJ2-7, with a possible D match to TRBD1 (6 bases). The CDR3 is made up of 13 amino acids. V lost 1 base, J lost 5 bases, and 9 bases lay in between. Looked up from germline, CDR1 is SEHNR and CDR2 is FQNEAQ (reference sequence).

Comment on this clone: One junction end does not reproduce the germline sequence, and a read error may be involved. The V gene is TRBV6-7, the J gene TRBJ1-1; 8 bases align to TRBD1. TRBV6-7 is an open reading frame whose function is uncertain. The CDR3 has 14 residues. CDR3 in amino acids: CASSHSGGANEAFF. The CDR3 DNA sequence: TGTGCCAGCAGTCACTCAGGGGGCGCGAATGAAGCTTTCTTT.

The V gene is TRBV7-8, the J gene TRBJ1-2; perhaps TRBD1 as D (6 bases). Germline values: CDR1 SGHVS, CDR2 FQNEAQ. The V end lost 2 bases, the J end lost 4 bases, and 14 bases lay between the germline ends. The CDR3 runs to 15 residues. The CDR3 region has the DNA TGTGCCAGCAGCTTAAGGGCAGGGGATTCCTATGGCTACACCTTC. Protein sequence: CASSLRAGDSYGYTF.

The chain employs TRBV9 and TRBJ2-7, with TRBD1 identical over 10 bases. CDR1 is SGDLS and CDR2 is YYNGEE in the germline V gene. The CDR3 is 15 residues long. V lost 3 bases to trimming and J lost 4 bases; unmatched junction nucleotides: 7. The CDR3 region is CASSAEDRGPYEQYF. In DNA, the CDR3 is TGTGCCAGCAGCGCTGAAGACAGGGGGCCTTACGAGCAGTACTTC.

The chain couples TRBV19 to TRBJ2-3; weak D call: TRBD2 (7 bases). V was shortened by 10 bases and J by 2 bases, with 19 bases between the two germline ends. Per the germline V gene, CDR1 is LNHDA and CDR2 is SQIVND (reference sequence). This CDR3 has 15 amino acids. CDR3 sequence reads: CATRTRGLPTDTQYF. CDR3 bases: TGTGCCACCCGAACGCGGGGGCTGCCCACAGATACGCAGTATTTT.

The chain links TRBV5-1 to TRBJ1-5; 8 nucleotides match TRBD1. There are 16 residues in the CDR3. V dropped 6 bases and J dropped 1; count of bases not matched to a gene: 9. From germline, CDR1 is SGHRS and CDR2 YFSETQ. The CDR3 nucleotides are TGCGCCAGCACCTCCCGGACAGGGTTAAGCAATCAGCCCCAGCATTTT. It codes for CASTSRTGLSNQPQHF.

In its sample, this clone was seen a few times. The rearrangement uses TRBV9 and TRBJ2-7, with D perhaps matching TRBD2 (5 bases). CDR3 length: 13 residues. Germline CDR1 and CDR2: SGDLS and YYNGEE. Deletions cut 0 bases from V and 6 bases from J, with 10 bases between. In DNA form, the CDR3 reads TGTGCCAGCAGCGTAGACGCCGAGGGCGAGCAGTACTTC. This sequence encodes CASSVDAEGEQYF.

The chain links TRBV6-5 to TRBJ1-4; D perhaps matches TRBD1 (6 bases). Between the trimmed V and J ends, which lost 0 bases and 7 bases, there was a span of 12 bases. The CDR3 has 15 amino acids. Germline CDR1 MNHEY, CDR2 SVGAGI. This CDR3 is CASSYSQGRGEKLFF. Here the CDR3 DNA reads TGTGCCAGCAGTTACTCGCAGGGGAGGGGTGAAAAACTGTTTTTT.

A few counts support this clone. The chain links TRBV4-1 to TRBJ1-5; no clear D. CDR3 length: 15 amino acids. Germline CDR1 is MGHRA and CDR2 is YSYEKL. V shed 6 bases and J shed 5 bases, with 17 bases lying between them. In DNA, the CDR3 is TGCGCCAGCAGTCCCAATGAGGGTGCATATCAGCCCCAGCATTTT. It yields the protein CASSPNEGAYQPQHF.

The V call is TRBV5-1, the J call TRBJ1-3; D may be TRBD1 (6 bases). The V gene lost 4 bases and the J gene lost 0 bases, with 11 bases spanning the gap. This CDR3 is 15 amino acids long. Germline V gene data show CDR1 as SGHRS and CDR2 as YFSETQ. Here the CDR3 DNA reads TGCGCCAGCAGCCTACAGGGACCCTCTGGAAACACCATATATTTT. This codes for CASSLQGPSGNTIYF.

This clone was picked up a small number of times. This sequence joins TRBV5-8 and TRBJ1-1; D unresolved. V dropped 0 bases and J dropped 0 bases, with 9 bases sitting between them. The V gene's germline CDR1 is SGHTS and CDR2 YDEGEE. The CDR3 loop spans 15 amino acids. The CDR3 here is CASSLVAGMNTEAFF. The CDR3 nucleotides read TGTGCCAGCAGCTTGGTTGCAGGAATGAACACTGAAGCTTTCTTT.

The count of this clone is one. The CDR3 here is CASSLGLAGSYNEQFF. The CDR3 region has the DNA TGCGCCAGCAGCCTGGGACTAGCGGGCTCCTACAATGAGCAGTTCTTC. The J gene is TRBJ2-1, the V gene TRBV5-1; 12 bases fit TRBD2. Germline V gene data show CDR1 as SGHRS and CDR2 as YFSETQ. This CDR3 region has 16 residues. The V and J ends lost 4 bases and 0 bases, in that order; junction bases with no gene match: 2.

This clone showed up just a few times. The CDR3 nucleotides read TGTGCCAGCAGGGACTGGGGCCAGGGGGATGAGCAGTACTTC. This gives the protein CASRDWGQGDEQYF. The chain joins TRBV28 to TRBJ2-7; 7 bases are shared with TRBD1. V was pared by 6 bases and J by 7 bases, with 12 bases of the junction left unmatched. Germline V lookup: CDR1 MDHEN, CDR2 SYDVKM. This CDR3 spans 14 amino acids.

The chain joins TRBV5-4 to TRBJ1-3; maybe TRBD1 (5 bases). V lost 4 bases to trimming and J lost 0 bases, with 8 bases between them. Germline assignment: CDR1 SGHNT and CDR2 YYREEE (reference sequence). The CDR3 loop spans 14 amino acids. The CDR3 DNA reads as TGTGCCAGCAGCATGACAGCCTCTGGAAACACCATATATTTT. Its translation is CASSMTASGNTIYF.